One and the same sample provided the 26 T cell receptor beta chains below, sequenced in a study of early T cells in non-severe SARS-CoV-2 infection. TCRdb analysed the 5' RACE reads with MiXCR anew, one entry per CDR3 protein. The sample includes fewer than 85,000 distinct CDR3 sequences, roughly 16% seen only once; the top ten take approximately 12%. The material sequenced was whole blood. These receptors all come from an adult who was a healthcare worker with PCR-confirmed SARS-CoV-2 infection or an uninfected control (not recorded which).

The V gene is TRBV4-2, the J gene TRBJ2-1; D is undetermined. Germline CDR1 and CDR2: LGHNA and YNFKEQ. The CDR3 covers 13 residues. V was trimmed by 3 bases and J by 6 bases, leaving 9 bases between them. The CDR3 coding sequence is TGTGCCAGCAGCCACCCCTCCCTCAATGAGCAGTTCTTC. Residues: CASSHPSLNEQFF.

This clonotype has only a few counts. The V and J genes are TRBV7-9 and TRBJ1-2; 9 nucleotides line up with TRBD1. CDR1 is SEHNR and CDR2 is FQNEAQ in the germline V gene (reference sequence). CDR3 length: 14 residues. Germline trimming cut 6 bases from V and 5 bases from J; bases unmatched to any gene: 7. The DNA of the CDR3 is TGTGCCAGCAGTTTCCCCGGACAGGGGTATGGCTACACCTTC. Its translation: CASSFPGQGYGYTF.

This clonotype was seen ten or more times. The chain combines TRBV5-1 with TRBJ1-5; D not certain. There are 13 residues in the CDR3. V was shortened by 5 bases and J by 6 bases, with 12 bases between the two germline ends. Germline V gives CDR1 SGHRS, CDR2 YFSETQ. The CDR3 DNA follows: TGCGCCAGCAGTTCCTACGTGGGTCAGCCCCAGCATTTT. It yields the protein CASSSYVGQPQHF.

This clonotype was seen many times. V gene TRBV3-1 combines with J gene TRBJ1-5; D not certain. V lost 4 bases and J 7 bases, leaving 14 bases between the germline ends. Germline-derived CDR1 and CDR2 are LGHDT and YNNKEL (reference sequence). CDR3 length equals 14 residues. The CDR3 loop is CASSPVGGRQPQHF. The CDR3 DNA is TGTGCCAGCAGCCCAGTGGGAGGGAGGCAGCCCCAGCATTTT.

The rearrangement uses TRBV5-6 and TRBJ2-7; D might be TRBD2 (5 bases). The CDR3 sequence is 15 residues long. V was clipped by 2 bases and J by 6 bases, with 18 bases between them. Germline values: CDR1 SGHDT, CDR2 YYEEEE. CDR3 in amino acids: CASSFSPTPGSEQYF. CDR3 DNA: TGTGCCAGCAGCTTTAGTCCAACTCCGGGATCCGAGCAGTACTTC.

In its sample, this clonotype was seen many times. The V call is TRBV2, the J call TRBJ2-7, with 10 bases identical to TRBD2. Germline loops: CDR1 SNHLY, CDR2 FYNNEI. Trimming cost V 4 bases and J 0 bases; bases outside gene matches: 6. This CDR3 is built from 16 residues. CDR3 loop: CASSAPLAGVSYEQYF. The CDR3 DNA follows: TGTGCCAGCAGTGCCCCCCTAGCGGGGGTCTCCTACGAGCAGTACTTC.

This clonotype has a handful of counts. The V and J genes are TRBV6-2 or TRBV6-3 and TRBJ2-7, with a possible D match to TRBD1 (6 bases). The CDR3 covers 20 residues. Per germline, CDR1 MNHEY and CDR2 SVGEGT. The V end lost 0 bases, the J end lost 6 bases, and 30 bases lay between the germline ends. CDR3 bases: TGTGCCAGCAGTTACTCCCCGGGACAATCTGCGGCCGACCCTCCAGGCGAGCAGTACTTC. It yields the protein CASSYSPGQSAADPPGEQYF.

The chain employs TRBV18 and TRBJ2-7; no firm D call. V dropped 3 bases and J dropped 4 bases, with 13 bases sitting between them. Germline CDR1 is KGHSH and CDR2 is LQKENI. The CDR3 length is 14 residues. CDR3: CASSPGNNGYEQYF. The DNA of the CDR3 is TGTGCCAGCTCACCCGGAAATAATGGGTACGAGCAGTACTTC.

J is TRBJ2-1 and V is TRBV20-1, with 10 bases fitting TRBD1. J was trimmed by 6 bases and V by 6 bases; bases with no gene match: 11. The CDR3 extends over 15 amino acids. Germline lookup yields CDR1 DFQATT and CDR2 SNEGSKA (reference sequence). The CDR3 DNA is TGCAGTGCCGCGACAGGGGGCAAAACCGTCAATGAGCAGTTCTTC. Translation: CSAATGGKTVNEQFF.

This clonotype was seen at least ten times. This chain uses TRBV18 with TRBJ1-2; possible D gene TRBD1, 6 bases. The CDR3 has 13 amino acids. The V and J ends lost 3 bases and 6 bases respectively, with 11 bases between them. From germline, CDR1 is KGHSH and CDR2 LQKENI. The CDR3: CASSPKQGDGYTF. Here the CDR3 DNA reads TGTGCCAGCTCACCTAAACAGGGAGATGGCTACACCTTC.

The J gene is TRBJ1-1, the V gene TRBV10-2, with D hard to call. Germline loops: CDR1 WSHSY, CDR2 SAAADI. Trimming removed 1 base from V and 2 bases from J, with 14 bases in between. The CDR3 is made up of 16 amino acids. The CDR3: CASSEWQLSENTEAFF. DNA for the CDR3: TGCGCCAGCAGTGAGTGGCAACTATCGGAAAACACTGAAGCTTTCTTT.

This clonotype was counted between two and nine times. The CDR3 loop reads CASSSPEGGRNTEAFF. In DNA form, the CDR3 reads TGTGCCAGCAGCTCACCCGAGGGCGGGAGAAACACTGAAGCTTTCTTT. The chain couples TRBV7-9 to TRBJ1-1; D uncertain. The CDR3 is 16 amino acids. CDR1 SEHNR and CDR2 FQNEAQ come from the germline V gene (reference sequence). Trimming took 4 bases from V and 2 from J, leaving 17 bases between them.

This clonotype has more than one count but fewer than ten. This chain joins TRBV19 and TRBJ1-6; 8 bases are a match to TRBD1. Germline V gives CDR1 LNHDA, CDR2 SQIVND (reference sequence). V lost 4 bases and J lost 2; bases outside the gene matches: 1. This CDR3 has 15 amino acids. This CDR3 reads CASSTGGAYNSPLHF. In DNA, the CDR3 is TGTGCCAGTAGTACAGGGGGCGCCTATAATTCACCCCTCCACTTT.

The rearrangement uses TRBV4-1 and TRBJ2-3; 8 bases are shared with TRBD2. Per the germline V gene, CDR1 is MGHRA and CDR2 is YSYEKL. Trimming cost V 4 bases and J 2 bases; bases outside gene matches: 14. The CDR3 is made up of 18 amino acids. The CDR3 bases are TGCGCCAGCAGCCGAATGGCGGGGGGCACCACTCTCACAGATACGCAGTATTTT. It specifies CASSRMAGGTTLTDTQYF.

This clonotype was observed a few times. This chain uses TRBV5-4 with TRBJ1-6, with a tentative D call TRBD1 (5 bases). V lost 4 bases and J lost 10, with 24 bases in between. Germline lookup yields CDR1 SGHNT and CDR2 YYREEE (reference sequence). The CDR3 covers 17 residues. CDR3 DNA: TGTGCCAGCAGCCTCCCGGACTCGACTGCTCGGGGGTCACCCCTCCACTTT. As protein: CASSLPDSTARGSPLHF.

This clonotype has more than one count but fewer than ten. The V gene is TRBV9, the J gene TRBJ1-1; D remains unclear. The germline gives CDR1 SGDLS, CDR2 YYNGEE. The CDR3 loop spans 14 amino acids. Trimming took 0 bases from V and 1 from J, leaving 7 bases between them. CDR3 sequence (DNA): TGTGCCAGCAGCGTAGACGGGGAGAACACTGAAGCTTTCTTT. Amino acids: CASSVDGENTEAFF. The entire variable domain, with the rest obtained from reference TRBV9 and TRBJ1-1, is as follows: DSGVTQTPKHLITATGQRVTLRCSPRSGDLSVYWYQQSLDQGLQFLIQYYNGEERAKGNILERFSAQQFPDLHSELNLSSLELGDSALYFCASSVDGENTEAFFGQGTRLTVV.

A few counts support this clonotype. The gene calls are TRBV9 and TRBJ2-3; 8 bases match TRBD2. This CDR3 has 17 amino acids. The V gene end was trimmed by 0 bases and the J gene end by 5 bases; junction bases not matched to a gene: 11. Per germline, CDR1 SGDLS and CDR2 YYNGEE. CDR3 region: CASSVDPTSGPLDTQYF. In DNA, the CDR3 is TGTGCCAGCAGCGTAGATCCCACTAGCGGTCCCCTAGATACGCAGTATTTT. Based on the CDR3 plus reference TRBV9 and TRBJ2-3, the full variable domain is DSGVTQTPKHLITATGQRVTLRCSPRSGDLSVYWYQQSLDQGLQFLIQYYNGEERAKGNILERFSAQQFPDLHSELNLSSLELGDSALYFCASSVDPTSGPLDTQYFGPGTRLTVL.

This clonotype was found a few times. The chain uses TRBV6-6 and TRBJ2-1; unclear D gene. CDR1 and CDR2 from the germline V gene are MNHNY and SVGAGI (reference sequence). Between the trimmed V and J ends, which lost 0 bases and 8 bases, there was a span of 11 bases. The CDR3 totals 14 residues. The CDR3 reads CASSYSKGADEQFF. CDR3 sequence (DNA): TGTGCCAGCAGTTACTCGAAGGGTGCCGATGAGCAGTTCTTC.

In this sample, this clonotype turned up a few times. The chain uses TRBV7-9 and TRBJ2-1; TRBD2 agrees at 10 bases. The germline V gene encodes CDR1 SEHNR and CDR2 FQNEAQ (reference sequence). The CDR3 has 17 amino acids. With 7 bases clipped from V and 4 bases from J, the junction kept 13 bases outside the gene matches. The CDR3 DNA reads as TGTGCCAGCACTCTGGGGTCCGGGACTAGCGTTTACAATGAGCAGTTCTTC. Its protein product is CASTLGSGTSVYNEQFF.

V gene TRBV13 combines with J gene TRBJ2-1, with 8 positions matching TRBD2. V dropped 7 bases and J dropped 10; count of bases not matched to a gene: 3. In germline, CDR1 is PRHDT, CDR2 FYEKMQ (reference sequence). This CDR3 contains 11 residues. In nucleotides, the CDR3 is TGTGCCAGCACGGGGGGGCTCGAGCAGTTCTTC. As protein: CASTGGLEQFF.

The sample holds a few counts of this clonotype. The chain has TRBV3-1 and TRBJ2-5; no definite D call. The CDR3 loop spans 16 amino acids. V was clipped by 5 bases and J by 2 bases, with 18 bases between them. In germline, CDR1 is LGHDT, CDR2 YNNKEL (reference sequence). The chain's CDR3 is CASSDPVGNQQETQYF. CDR3 DNA: TGTGCCAGCAGCGACCCGGTGGGGAATCAGCAAGAGACCCAGTACTTC.

The chain couples TRBV7-8 to TRBJ2-7, with D hard to call. Trimming removed 1 base from V and 2 bases from J, with 9 bases in between. CDR1 SGHVS and CDR2 FQNEAQ come from the germline V gene. The CDR3 is 14 residues long. The CDR3 is CASSLGGTPYEQYF. CDR3 DNA: TGTGCCAGCAGCTTAGGTGGTACCCCCTACGAGCAGTACTTC.

In its sample, this clonotype was seen a few times. The chain employs TRBV3-1 and TRBJ1-4, with D possibly TRBD1 on 5 matching bases. Per germline, CDR1 LGHDT and CDR2 YNNKEL (reference sequence). The V and J ends lost 4 bases and 8 bases respectively, with 20 bases between them. The CDR3 covers 16 residues. This chain's CDR3 is CASSPSNGGPREKLFF. The CDR3 nucleotides are TGTGCCAGCAGCCCATCAAACGGGGGTCCGAGGGAAAAACTGTTTTTT.

The CDR3 bases are TGCAGCGTTTGCGTAGCGGGAGTACGTGAGCAGTTCTTC. It encodes CSVCVAGVREQFF. The chain carries TRBV29-1 and TRBJ2-1; 9 bases are shared with TRBD2. V lost 5 bases to trimming and J lost 9 bases; unmatched junction nucleotides: 8. The length of the CDR3 is 13 residues. Per the germline V gene, CDR1 is SQVTM and CDR2 is ANQGSEA.

This clonotype was detected many times. This rearrangement joins TRBV30 to TRBJ1-5, with TRBD1 matching 7 bases. V gave up 1 base and J gave up 10 bases; unmatched junction bases: 7. Germline V lookup: CDR1 GTSNPN, CDR2 SVGIG (reference sequence). CDR3 length equals 13 residues. DNA for the CDR3: TGTGCCTGGAGTGGAGACAGGGTAGGTCCCCAGCATTTT. Translated, it gives CAWSGDRVGPQHF.

The chain recombines TRBV29-1 with TRBJ2-1, with unresolved D. The CDR3 totals 14 residues. V was trimmed by 3 bases and J by 0 bases, leaving 9 bases between them. The germline gives CDR1 SQVTM, CDR2 ANQGSEA. CDR3 region: CSVEAGDSYNEQFF. The DNA of the CDR3 is TGCAGCGTTGAGGCAGGAGACTCCTACAATGAGCAGTTCTTC.